The 22 T cell receptor beta chains listed next were all sequenced from one sample in a study of cytomegalovirus exposure and HLA in healthy donors. Primers for the PCR totalled 60 Vbeta and 13 Jbeta. Assay used: immunoSEQ multiplex PCR; TCRdb lists only in-frame clones, some missing. The data contain about 160,000 clones, approximately 75% of them singletons. Sequencing was performed on PBMCs. These receptors originate from a young man in good health and CMV-seropositive.

The gene calls are TRBV7-6 and TRBJ2-2, with 11 bases lining up with TRBD1. Germline V CDR1 and CDR2: SGHVS, FNYEAQ. V lost 5 bases to trimming and J lost 7 bases; unmatched junction nucleotides: 9. The CDR3 length is 16 residues. The CDR3 loop is CASSPRTGGEHGELFF. In DNA, the CDR3 is TGTGCCAGCAGCCCGAGGACAGGGGGCGAACACGGGGAGCTGTTTTTT.

This clone was observed a handful of times. This chain joins TRBV11-2 and TRBJ2-3, with TRBD2 matching 8 bases. The germline V gene encodes CDR1 SGHAT and CDR2 FQNNGV. J was trimmed by 4 bases and V by 3 bases; bases with no gene match: 6. The CDR3 spans 15 residues. In DNA form, the CDR3 reads TGTGCCAGCAGCTTCGTAGCGGGGACGTCAGATACGCAGTATTTT. As protein: CASSFVAGTSDTQYF.

The rearrangement links TRBV5-1 to TRBJ2-7; TRBD1 matches 9 bases. From germline, CDR1 is SGHRS and CDR2 YFSETQ. CDR3 length equals 15 residues. The ends lost 7 bases at V and 0 bases at J; junction bases unmatched: 8. The CDR3 DNA follows: TGCGCCAGCTGGGACACGGGACAGGGCTCCTACGAGCAGTACTTC. It specifies CASWDTGQGSYEQYF.

The chain combines TRBV5-4 with TRBJ2-3; possible D gene TRBD1, 6 bases. The CDR3 length is 14 residues. The germline V gene has CDR1 SGHNT and CDR2 YYREEE (reference sequence). V lost 3 bases, J lost 1 base, and 9 bases lay in between. The DNA of the CDR3 is TGTGCCAGCAGCTCGCGACAGGGCACAGATACGCAGTATTTT. Amino acid sequence: CASSSRQGTDTQYF.

This chain links TRBV27 with TRBJ2-7, with TRBD1 matching 8 bases. In germline, CDR1 is MNHEY, CDR2 SMNVEV (reference sequence). CDR3 length: 13 residues. Trimming removed 6 bases from V and 5 bases from J; junction bases left unmatched: 6. DNA for the CDR3: TGTGCCAGCAGCGGGACAGGTTGGAACGAGCAGTACTTC. It codes for CASSGTGWNEQYF.

V is TRBV6-5 and J is TRBJ1-5; D gene unclear. CDR1 and CDR2 (germline): MNHEY, SVGAGI. This CDR3 contains 14 residues. V was cut by 0 bases and J by 4 bases, with 7 bases left in between. In DNA, the CDR3 is TGTGCCAGCAGTTACTCATCCGTAAATCAGCCCCAGCATTTT. Residues: CASSYSSVNQPQHF.

The rearrangement links TRBV27 to TRBJ2-7; the D gene is possibly TRBD2 (5 bases). Per the germline V gene, CDR1 is MNHEY and CDR2 is SMNVEV (reference sequence). V dropped 5 bases and J dropped 1 base, with 9 bases sitting between them. The CDR3 has 13 amino acids. CDR3 sequence reads: CASSHRESYEQYF. The CDR3 nucleotides are TGTGCCAGCAGTCACCGGGAATCCTACGAGCAGTACTTC.

This sequence joins TRBV9 and TRBJ2-7; possibly TRBD2 for D (6 bases). Trimming stripped 3 bases from V and 0 bases from J, with 10 bases between. The CDR3 is made up of 14 amino acids. Germline assignment: CDR1 SGDLS and CDR2 YYNGEE. CDR3 coding DNA: TGTGCCAGCAGCGGGGGACTTGGCTCCTACGAGCAGTACTTC. Its translation is CASSGGLGSYEQYF.

The V call is TRBV5-3, the J call TRBJ2-7, with a weak D call TRBD1 (6 bases). TRBV5-3 is reported as an ORF; its role is uncertain. The CDR3 extends over 15 amino acids. Trimming removed 3 bases from V and 0 bases from J, with 13 bases in between. In DNA form, the CDR3 reads TGTGCCAGAAGCTCCCAGGGGTCGAGCTCCTACGAGCAGTACTTC. Protein sequence: CARSSQGSSSYEQYF.

The DNA for the CDR3 is TGTGCCAGCAGCCTTGGACTGAGCGCCTACGAGCAGTACTTC. Translated, it gives CASSLGLSAYEQYF. The chain couples TRBV6-5 to TRBJ2-5; possibly TRBD2 for D (5 bases). The J call may be mistaken, given a closer DNA end match to TRBJ2-7. The CDR3 contains 14 residues. Germline lookup yields CDR1 MNHEY and CDR2 SVGAGI.

The rearrangement joins TRBV5-1 to TRBJ1-1, with D possibly TRBD1 on 5 matching bases. Trimming left V 0 bases short and J 3 bases short, with 9 bases between. Germline V gene sequence: CDR1 SGHRS, CDR2 YFSETQ. This CDR3 is built from 14 residues. The CDR3 here is CASSLEGAHTEAFF. In nucleotides, the CDR3 is TGCGCCAGCAGCTTGGAAGGGGCCCACACTGAAGCTTTCTTT.

This clone showed up just a few times. V is TRBV2 and J is TRBJ1-1; 10 nucleotides agree with TRBD1. With V trimmed by 7 bases and J by 1 base, 6 bases remained unmatched. Germline assignment: CDR1 SNHLY and CDR2 FYNNEI. The CDR3 consists of 15 residues. DNA of the CDR3: TGTGCCAGCACTAGACAGGGGGCGAAGAACACTGAAGCTTTCTTT. Protein product: CASTRQGAKNTEAFF.

This clone occurred a few times. The genes are TRBV4-2 and TRBJ2-7; TRBD1 is a possible D gene (6 bases). Germline loops: CDR1 LGHNA, CDR2 YNFKEQ. This CDR3 has 14 amino acids. V lost 1 base, J lost 3 bases, and 10 bases lay in between. The CDR3 DNA reads TGTGCCAGCAGCCAAGCAGGGGATTACTACGAGCAGTACTTC. Its protein product is CASSQAGDYYEQYF.

This clone was detected once. The chain is built from TRBV5-1 and TRBJ2-7; 12 nucleotides agree with TRBD1. The CDR3 contains 17 residues. CDR1 SGHRS and CDR2 YFSETQ come from the germline V gene. Trimming took 4 bases from V and 1 from J; bases not matched to a gene: 9. Here the CDR3 DNA reads TGCGCCAGCAGCCAGGGACAGGGGGCTGGACCATCCTACGAGCAGTACTTC. Protein: CASSQGQGAGPSYEQYF.

The genes are TRBV29-1 and TRBJ2-7; possible D gene TRBD1, 5 bases. Germline loops: CDR1 SQVTM, CDR2 ANQGSEA. The CDR3 is made up of 13 amino acids. Between the trimmed V and J ends, which lost 4 bases and 3 bases, there was a span of 13 bases. The DNA of the CDR3 is TGCAGCGTTGGGACACCACCAATCTACGAGCAGTACTTC. This encodes CSVGTPPIYEQYF.

The CDR3 region has the DNA TGTGCCAGCAGCCCGGTGGGGGGGACCACAGATACGCAGTATTTT. The encoded protein is CASSPVGGTTDTQYF. This chain uses TRBV7-9 with TRBJ2-3; TRBD2 matches 7 bases. V was pared by 5 bases and J by 2 bases, with 7 bases of the junction left unmatched. CDR3 size: 15 residues. CDR1 is SEHNR, CDR2 FQNEAQ, per germline (reference sequence).

The genes are TRBV11-2 and TRBJ2-2; TRBD1 aligns across 7 bases. This CDR3 spans 17 amino acids. Germline V gene lookup returns CDR1 SGHAT and CDR2 FQNNGV. With 6 bases clipped from V and 0 bases from J, the junction kept 10 bases outside the gene matches. The CDR3 sequence is CASRNNGQAANTGELFF. For the CDR3, the DNA is TGTGCCAGCAGGAACAATGGACAGGCCGCGAACACCGGGGAGCTGTTTTTT.

The chain combines TRBV6-5 with TRBJ2-5; 8 bases match TRBD2. Trimming cost V 4 bases and J 2 bases; bases outside gene matches: 6. The CDR3 extends over 15 amino acids. Germline-derived CDR1 and CDR2 are MNHEY and SVGAGI. CDR3 in amino acids: CASSSGGAGQETQYF. The CDR3 bases are TGTGCCAGCAGTTCCGGGGGGGCTGGGCAAGAGACCCAGTACTTC.

This clone has just a few counts. V usage is TRBV2 and J usage is TRBJ2-1; 10 bases match TRBD2. The CDR3 covers 13 residues. V lost 2 bases, J lost 14 bases, and 6 bases stayed unmatched. The germline CDR1 and CDR2 sequences are SNHLY and FYNNEI. Here the CDR3 reads CASSERGTSVEFF. CDR3 sequence (DNA): TGTGCCAGCAGTGAAAGGGGGACTAGCGTGGAGTTCTTC.

This chain's CDR3 is CASSLNAGLWKGGYTF. In DNA, the CDR3 is TGTGCCAGCAGCTTAAATGCGGGACTGTGGAAGGGGGGCTACACCTTC. The rearrangement uses TRBV7-3 and TRBJ1-2, with D perhaps TRBD1 (5 bases). Germline V gene sequence: CDR1 SGHTA, CDR2 FQGTGA. Deletions cut 1 base from V and 8 bases from J, with 20 bases between. This CDR3 contains 16 residues.

The rearrangement links TRBV29-1 to TRBJ2-5; a possible D gene is TRBD2 (5 bases). The CDR3 extends over 12 amino acids. The germline V gene encodes CDR1 SQVTM and CDR2 ANQGSEA. V was clipped by 6 bases and J by 5 bases, with 13 bases between them. This CDR3 is CSVRPSRETQYF. The CDR3 DNA follows: TGCAGCGTCCGTCCTAGCCGGGAGACCCAGTACTTC.

The rearrangement links TRBV2 to TRBJ2-7; 13 bases agree with TRBD2. The V and J ends lost 5 bases and 2 bases, in that order; junction bases with no gene match: 3. This CDR3 has 15 amino acids. The germline CDR1 and CDR2 sequences are SNHLY and FYNNEI. The CDR3 loop is CASSRGTSGAYEQYF. As DNA, the CDR3 is TGTGCCAGCAGTCGGGGGACTAGCGGGGCCTACGAGCAGTACTTC.